This T cell receptor beta chain stems from a study of cytomegalovirus exposure and HLA in healthy donors. Study-wide points: According to a subsequent analysis, TCR clusters identified in the first cohort showed a tendency to co-occur across the approximately 130 validation repertoires.

Remarks on this clone: What it binds is not known.

Germline CDR1 reads SGHVS; CDR2 reads FQNEAQ. Trimming removed 3 bases from V and 3 bases from J, with 9 bases in between. This CDR3 contains 14 residues. TCRdb's table, derived via immunoSEQ multiplex PCR, lists solely in-frame clones and lacks some. The sample includes some 130,000 clones, 89% of them seen just once. The chain has TRBV7-8 and TRBJ1-5, with unresolved D. The sample consisted of PBMCs. The clonotype comes from a woman under 30 in good health and CMV-seronegative. Here the CDR3 DNA reads TGTGCCAGCAGCTTTTCACAGACCAATCAGCCCCAGCATTTT. As protein: CASSFSQTNQPQHF.